This entry lists 5 T cell receptor beta chains sequenced from one sample in a study of cytomegalovirus exposure and HLA in healthy donors (dated by TCRdb to between 2016 and 2019). To prepare the library, the immunoSEQ multiplex PCR assay was applied. TCRdb retrieved this table from immuneACCESS and kept in-frame rearrangements only. Not all clones are present; in checked studies, unresolved V genes account for under half, and no reason is known for the remainder. For this sample there are fewer than 350,000 clones; approximately 90% appear just once. The ten largest make up over 0.85% of the sample. Specimen: PBMCs. The receptors stem from a woman under 30 in good health and CMV-seronegative.

This chain connects TRBV7-8 to TRBJ2-7; D is undetermined. The CDR3 has 14 amino acids. Germline V CDR1 and CDR2: SGHVS, FQNEAQ. V shed 3 bases and J shed 3 bases, with 12 bases lying between them. CDR3 residues: CASSLAGKRYEQYF. CDR3 in DNA: TGTGCCAGCAGCTTGGCAGGAAAACGCTACGAGCAGTACTTC.

The CDR3 coding sequence is TGTGCCAGTAGTATATCCAGGGGGCCCTCTGGCAATCAGCCCCAGCATTTT. Amino acid sequence: CASSISRGPSGNQPQHF. The gene calls are TRBV19 and TRBJ1-5; 8 bases match TRBD1. The germline V gene encodes CDR1 LNHDA and CDR2 SQIVND (reference sequence). CDR3 length: 17 amino acids. The V and J ends lost 2 bases and 2 bases, in that order; junction bases with no gene match: 8.

The chain combines TRBV28 with TRBJ2-1, with TRBD1 matching over 8 bases. The J segment lost 0 bases and the V segment lost 5 bases, leaving 9 bases of the junction unmatched. The CDR3 sequence is 17 residues long. The germline gives CDR1 MDHEN, CDR2 SYDVKM. The CDR3 DNA is TGTGCCAGCAGTGCCGCCACAGGGGGGAGCTCCTACAATGAGCAGTTCTTC. Protein: CASSAATGGSSYNEQFF.

The chain couples TRBV28 to TRBJ1-2; D not resolved. The V gene lost 6 bases and the J gene lost 4 bases, with 12 bases spanning the gap. CDR3 length equals 13 residues. CDR1 and CDR2 from the germline V gene are MDHEN and SYDVKM. The CDR3 region is CASSHGSPYGYTF. In DNA, the CDR3 is TGTGCCAGCAGCCATGGCAGTCCCTATGGCTACACCTTC.

This clone was seen just once. The chain couples TRBV5-4 to TRBJ1-2; 9 positions match TRBD1. Germline V gene data show CDR1 as SGHNT and CDR2 as YYREEE (reference sequence). The CDR3 sequence is 14 residues long. Losses at the gene ends were 4 bases for V and 4 bases for J; bases not matched to a gene: 5. In DNA, the CDR3 is TGTGCCAGCAGCGGCGGACAGGGGTTCTATGGCTACACCTTC. Protein product: CASSGGQGFYGYTF.